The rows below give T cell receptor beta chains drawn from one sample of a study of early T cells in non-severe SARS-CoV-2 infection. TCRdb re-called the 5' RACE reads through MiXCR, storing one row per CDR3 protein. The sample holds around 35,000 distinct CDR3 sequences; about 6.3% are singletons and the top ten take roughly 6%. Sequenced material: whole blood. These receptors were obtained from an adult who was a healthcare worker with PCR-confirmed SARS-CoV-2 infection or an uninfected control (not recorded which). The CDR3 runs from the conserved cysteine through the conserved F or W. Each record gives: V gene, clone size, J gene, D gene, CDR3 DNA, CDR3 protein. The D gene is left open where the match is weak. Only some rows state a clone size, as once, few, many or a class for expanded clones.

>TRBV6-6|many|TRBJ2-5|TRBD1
TGTGCCAGCAGCCTGGACAGGGCGTGGGAGACCCAGTACTTC
CASSLDRAWETQYF
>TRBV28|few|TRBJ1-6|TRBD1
TGTGCCAGCAGACCGGGACAGGGGCACTCACCCCTCCACTTT
CASRPGQGHSPLHF
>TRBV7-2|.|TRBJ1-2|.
TGTGCCAGCAGCTTAGCGCTGTGGGGGGACTATGGCTACACCTTC
CASSLALWGDYGYTF
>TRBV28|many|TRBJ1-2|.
TGTGCCAGCAGTTTTCGGGAATATGGCTACACCTTC
CASSFREYGYTF
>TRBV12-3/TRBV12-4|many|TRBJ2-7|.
TGTGCCAGCAGTAGGGGTTACGAGCAGTACTTC
CASSRGYEQYF
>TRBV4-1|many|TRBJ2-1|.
TGCGCCAGCAGGGGCGAGGGCCGGAGGCGGAATGAGCAGTTCTTC
CASRGEGRRRNEQFF
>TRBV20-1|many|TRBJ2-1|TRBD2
TGCAGTGCTAGAGAGGCTAGCGGGAGCTCCTATGAGCAGTTCTTC
CSAREASGSSYEQFF
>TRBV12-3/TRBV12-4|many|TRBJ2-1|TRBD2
TGTGCCAGCAGTCAGGGACTAGCGGGAGACTACGACTACAATGAGCAGTTCTTC
CASSQGLAGDYDYNEQFF
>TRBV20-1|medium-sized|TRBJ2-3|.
TGCAGTGCTCGAAAAAGACAGGGCACAGATACGCAGTATTTT
CSARKRQGTDTQYF
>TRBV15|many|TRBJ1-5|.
TGTGCCACCAGCACCTATACCGGGGGTAGCAATCAGCCCCAGCATTTT
CATSTYTGGSNQPQHF
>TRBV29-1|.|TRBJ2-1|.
TGCAGCGTGATGACCCCAGGCAGCGTGGGACAGTTCTTC
CSVMTPGSVGQFF
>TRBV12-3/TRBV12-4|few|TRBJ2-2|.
TGTGCCAGCAGCCCACCCGACGGACCGACCGGGGAGCTGTTTTTT
CASSPPDGPTGELFF
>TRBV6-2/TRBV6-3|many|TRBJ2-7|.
TGTGCCAGCAGTAACGGAATGCCGACCACAGGGTTTATGGGCGAGCAGTACTTC
CASSNGMPTTGFMGEQYF
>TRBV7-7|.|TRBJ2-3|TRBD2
TGTGCCAGCAGCTTAGGGACTAGCGGCACAGATACGCAGTATTTT
CASSLGTSGTDTQYF
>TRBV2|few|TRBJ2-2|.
TGTGCCGGCCTAGGAGTCGGGGAGCTGTTTTTT
CAGLGVGELFF
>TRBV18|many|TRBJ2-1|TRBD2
TGTGCCAGCTCAACAGTAGCGGGAGGGCACAATGAGCAGTTCTTC
CASSTVAGGHNEQFF
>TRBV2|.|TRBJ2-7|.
TGTGCCAGCAGAGACCGGGGCAACAGTAACTACGAGCAGTACTTC
CASRDRGNSNYEQYF
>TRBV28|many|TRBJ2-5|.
TGTGCCAGCAGGCAGCCGGGACCTAATATCCAAGAGACCCAGTACTTC
CASRQPGPNIQETQYF
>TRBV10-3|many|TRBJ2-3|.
TGTGCCATCAGTAACGCCTTCGCAGATACGCAGTATTTT
CAISNAFADTQYF
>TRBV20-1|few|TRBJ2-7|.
TGCAGTGCTCCGGGTCTCCGAAGCTCCTACGAGCAGTACTTC
CSAPGLRSSYEQYF
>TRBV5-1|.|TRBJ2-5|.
TGCGCCAGCAGCTTGGCAACCTCCAGTGAGACCCAGTACTTC
CASSLATSSETQYF
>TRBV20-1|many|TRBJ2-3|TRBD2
TGCAGTGCTAGAGTCACTAGCGATAGCGATACGCAGTATTTT
CSARVTSDSDTQYF
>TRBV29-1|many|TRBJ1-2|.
TGCAGCGTTGAATTTATGGACAACTATGGCTACACCTTC
CSVEFMDNYGYTF